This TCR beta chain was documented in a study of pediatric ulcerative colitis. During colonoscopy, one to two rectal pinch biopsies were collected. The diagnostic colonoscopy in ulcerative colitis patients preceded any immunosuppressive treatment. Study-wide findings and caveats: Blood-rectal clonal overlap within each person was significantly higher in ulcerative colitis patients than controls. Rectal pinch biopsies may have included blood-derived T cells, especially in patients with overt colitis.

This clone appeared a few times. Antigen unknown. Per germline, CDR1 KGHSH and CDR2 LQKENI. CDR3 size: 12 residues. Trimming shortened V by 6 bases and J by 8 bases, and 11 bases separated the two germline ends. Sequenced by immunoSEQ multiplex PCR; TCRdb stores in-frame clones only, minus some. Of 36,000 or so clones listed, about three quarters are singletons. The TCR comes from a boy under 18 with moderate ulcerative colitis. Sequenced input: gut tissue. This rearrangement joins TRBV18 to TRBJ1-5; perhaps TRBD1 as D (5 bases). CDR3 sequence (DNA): TGTGCCAGCTCCCGGCCGGGGGAGCCCCAGCATTTT. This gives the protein CASSRPGEPQHF.